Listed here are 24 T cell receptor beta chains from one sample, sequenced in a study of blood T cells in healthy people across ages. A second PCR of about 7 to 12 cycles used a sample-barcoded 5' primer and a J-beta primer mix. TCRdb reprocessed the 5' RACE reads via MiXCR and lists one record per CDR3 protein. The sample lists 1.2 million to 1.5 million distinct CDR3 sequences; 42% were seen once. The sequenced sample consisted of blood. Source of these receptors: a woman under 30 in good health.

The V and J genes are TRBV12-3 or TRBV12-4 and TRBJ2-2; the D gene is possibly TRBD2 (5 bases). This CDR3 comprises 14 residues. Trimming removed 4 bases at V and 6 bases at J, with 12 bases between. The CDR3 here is CASSSEMRAGELFF. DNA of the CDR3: TGTGCCAGCAGTTCAGAGATGAGGGCCGGGGAGCTGTTTTTT.

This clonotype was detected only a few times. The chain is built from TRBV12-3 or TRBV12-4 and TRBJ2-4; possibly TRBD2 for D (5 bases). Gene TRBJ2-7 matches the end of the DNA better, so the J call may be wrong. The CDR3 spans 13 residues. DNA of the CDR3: TGTGCCAGCAGTTCCGGGGATGCGGACGAGCAGTACTTC. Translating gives CASSSGDADEQYF.

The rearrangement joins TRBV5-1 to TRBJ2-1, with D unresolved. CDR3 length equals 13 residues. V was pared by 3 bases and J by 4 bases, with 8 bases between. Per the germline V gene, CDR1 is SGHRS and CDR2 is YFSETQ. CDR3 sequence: CASSWSPYNEQFF. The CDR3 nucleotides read TGCGCCAGCAGCTGGAGCCCATACAATGAGCAGTTCTTC.

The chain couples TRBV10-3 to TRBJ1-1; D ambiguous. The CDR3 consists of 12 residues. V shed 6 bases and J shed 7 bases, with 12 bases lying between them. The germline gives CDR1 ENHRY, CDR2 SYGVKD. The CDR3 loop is CAISDMANEAFF. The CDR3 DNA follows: TGTGCCATCAGCGACATGGCCAATGAAGCTTTCTTT.

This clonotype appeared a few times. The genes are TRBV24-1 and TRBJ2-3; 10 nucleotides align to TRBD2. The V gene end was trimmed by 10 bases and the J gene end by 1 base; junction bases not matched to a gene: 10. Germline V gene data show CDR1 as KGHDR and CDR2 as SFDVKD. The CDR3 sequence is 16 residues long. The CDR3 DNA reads TGTGCCACAGGCGCTAGCGGGAGATACGGCACAGATACGCAGTATTTT. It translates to CATGASGRYGTDTQYF.

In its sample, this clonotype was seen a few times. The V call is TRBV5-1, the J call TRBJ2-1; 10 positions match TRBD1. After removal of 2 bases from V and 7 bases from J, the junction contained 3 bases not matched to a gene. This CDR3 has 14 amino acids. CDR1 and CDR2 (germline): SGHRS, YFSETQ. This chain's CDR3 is CASSFGQGGNEQFF. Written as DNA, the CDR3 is TGCGCCAGCAGCTTTGGACAGGGGGGGAATGAGCAGTTCTTC.

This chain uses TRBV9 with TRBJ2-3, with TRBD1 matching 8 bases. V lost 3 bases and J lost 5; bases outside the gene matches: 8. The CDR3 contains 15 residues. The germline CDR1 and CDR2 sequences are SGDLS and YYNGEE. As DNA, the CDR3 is TGTGCCAGCAGCGCCTTGGCAGGGGGCGAAGATACGCAGTATTTT. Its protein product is CASSALAGGEDTQYF.

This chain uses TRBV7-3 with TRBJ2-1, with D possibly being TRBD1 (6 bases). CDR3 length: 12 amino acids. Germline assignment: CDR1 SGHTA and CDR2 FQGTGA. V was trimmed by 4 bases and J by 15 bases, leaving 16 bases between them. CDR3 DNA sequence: TGTGCCAGCAGCTCAAGTAACAGGGTCTTGTTCTTC. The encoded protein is CASSSSNRVLFF.

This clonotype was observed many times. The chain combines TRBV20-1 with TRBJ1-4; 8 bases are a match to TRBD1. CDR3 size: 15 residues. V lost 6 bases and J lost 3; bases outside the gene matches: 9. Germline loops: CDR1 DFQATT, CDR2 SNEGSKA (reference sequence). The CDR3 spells CSANGQGGSNEKLFF. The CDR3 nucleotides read TGCAGTGCAAACGGACAGGGCGGATCTAATGAAAAACTGTTTTTT.

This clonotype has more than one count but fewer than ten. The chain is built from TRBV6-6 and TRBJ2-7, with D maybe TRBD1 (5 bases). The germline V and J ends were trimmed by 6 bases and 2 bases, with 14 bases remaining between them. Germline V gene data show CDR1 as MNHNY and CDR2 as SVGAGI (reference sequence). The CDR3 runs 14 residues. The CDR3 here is CASRVADRPYEQYF. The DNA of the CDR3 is TGTGCCAGCAGAGTCGCTGACAGACCCTACGAGCAGTACTTC.

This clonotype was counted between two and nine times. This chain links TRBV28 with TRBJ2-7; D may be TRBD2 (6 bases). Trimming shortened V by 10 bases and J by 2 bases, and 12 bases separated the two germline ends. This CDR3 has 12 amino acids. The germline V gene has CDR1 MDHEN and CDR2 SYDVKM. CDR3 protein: CATRGSAYEQYF. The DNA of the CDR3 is TGTGCCACCCGGGGGTCAGCCTACGAGCAGTACTTC.

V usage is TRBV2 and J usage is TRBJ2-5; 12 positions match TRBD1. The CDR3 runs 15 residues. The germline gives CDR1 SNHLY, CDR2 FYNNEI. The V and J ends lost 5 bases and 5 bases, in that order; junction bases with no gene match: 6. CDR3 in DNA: TGTGCCAGCAGTACCGGGACAGGGGGCTTTGAGACCCAGTACTTC. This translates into CASSTGTGGFETQYF. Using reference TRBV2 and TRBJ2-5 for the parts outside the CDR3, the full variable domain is EPEVTQTPSHQVTQMGQEVILRCVPISNHLYFYWYRQILGQKVEFLVSFYNNEISEKSEIFDDQFSVERPDGSNFTLKIRSTKLEDSAMYFCASSTGTGGFETQYFGPGTRLLVL.

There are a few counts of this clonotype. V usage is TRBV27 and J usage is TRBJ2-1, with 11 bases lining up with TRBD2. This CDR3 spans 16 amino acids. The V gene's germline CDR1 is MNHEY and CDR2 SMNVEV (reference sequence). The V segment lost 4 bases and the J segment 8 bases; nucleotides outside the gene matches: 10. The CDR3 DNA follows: TGTGCCAGCAGTTCCGCAGGACTAGCGGGTCGTGATGAGCAGTTCTTC. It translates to CASSSAGLAGRDEQFF.

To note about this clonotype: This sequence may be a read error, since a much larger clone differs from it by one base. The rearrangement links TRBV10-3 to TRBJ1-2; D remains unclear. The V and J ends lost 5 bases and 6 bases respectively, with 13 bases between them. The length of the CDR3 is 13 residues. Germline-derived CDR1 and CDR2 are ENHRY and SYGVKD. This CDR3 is CAISNPGENGYTF. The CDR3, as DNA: TGTGCCATCAGTAACCCGGGAGAGAATGGCTACACCTTC.

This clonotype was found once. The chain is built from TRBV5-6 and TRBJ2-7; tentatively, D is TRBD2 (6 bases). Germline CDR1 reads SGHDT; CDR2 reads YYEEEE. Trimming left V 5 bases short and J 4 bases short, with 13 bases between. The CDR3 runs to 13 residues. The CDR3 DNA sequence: TGTGCCAGCAGGACTAGATATAGTTACGAGCAGTACTTC. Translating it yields CASRTRYSYEQYF.

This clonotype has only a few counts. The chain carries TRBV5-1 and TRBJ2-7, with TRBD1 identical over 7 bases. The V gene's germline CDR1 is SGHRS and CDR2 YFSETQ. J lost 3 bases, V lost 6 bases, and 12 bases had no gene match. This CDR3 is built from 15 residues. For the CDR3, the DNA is TGCGCCAGCAACCCCGACCGGGACAGCAACTACGAGCAGTACTTC. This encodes CASNPDRDSNYEQYF.

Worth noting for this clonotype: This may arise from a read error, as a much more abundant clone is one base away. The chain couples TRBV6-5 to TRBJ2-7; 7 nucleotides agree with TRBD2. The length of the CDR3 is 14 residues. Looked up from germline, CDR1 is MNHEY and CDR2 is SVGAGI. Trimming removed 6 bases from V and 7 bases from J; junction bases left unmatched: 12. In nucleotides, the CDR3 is TGTGCCAGCAGGGCGGGAGAGGCCTACAATGAGCAGTACTTC. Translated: CASRAGEAYNEQYF.

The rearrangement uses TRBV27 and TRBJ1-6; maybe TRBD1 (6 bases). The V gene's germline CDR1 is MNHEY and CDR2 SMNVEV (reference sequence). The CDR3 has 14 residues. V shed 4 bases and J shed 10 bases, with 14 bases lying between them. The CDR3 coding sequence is TGTGCCAGCAGTTCACAGGGTTCCGCATCACCCCTCCACTTT. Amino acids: CASSSQGSASPLHF.

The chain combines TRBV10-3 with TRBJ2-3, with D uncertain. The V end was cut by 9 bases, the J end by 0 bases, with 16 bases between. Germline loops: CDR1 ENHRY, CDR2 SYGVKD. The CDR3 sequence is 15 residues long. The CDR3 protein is CAIASGRQSTDTQYF. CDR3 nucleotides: TGTGCCATTGCCTCTGGGCGTCAGAGCACAGATACGCAGTATTTT.

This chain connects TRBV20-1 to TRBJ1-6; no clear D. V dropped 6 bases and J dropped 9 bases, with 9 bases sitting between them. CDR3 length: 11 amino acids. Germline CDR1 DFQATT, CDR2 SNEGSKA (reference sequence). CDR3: CSAQDASPLHF. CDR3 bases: TGCAGTGCCCAGGACGCTTCACCCCTCCACTTT.

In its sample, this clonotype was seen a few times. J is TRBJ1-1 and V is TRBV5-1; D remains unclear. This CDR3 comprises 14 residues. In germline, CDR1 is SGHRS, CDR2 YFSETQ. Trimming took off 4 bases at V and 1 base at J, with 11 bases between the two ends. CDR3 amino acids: CASSPGWKNTEAFF. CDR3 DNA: TGCGCCAGCAGCCCGGGGTGGAAGAACACTGAAGCTTTCTTT.

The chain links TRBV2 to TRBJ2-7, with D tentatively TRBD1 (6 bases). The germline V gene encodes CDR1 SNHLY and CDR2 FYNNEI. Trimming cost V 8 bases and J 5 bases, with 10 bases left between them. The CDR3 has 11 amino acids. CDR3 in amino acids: CASAGANEQYF. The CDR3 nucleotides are TGTGCCAGCGCAGGGGCAAACGAGCAGTACTTC. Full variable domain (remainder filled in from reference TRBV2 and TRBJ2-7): EPEVTQTPSHQVTQMGQEVILRCVPISNHLYFYWYRQILGQKVEFLVSFYNNEISEKSEIFDDQFSVERPDGSNFTLKIRSTKLEDSAMYFCASAGANEQYFGPGTRLTVT.

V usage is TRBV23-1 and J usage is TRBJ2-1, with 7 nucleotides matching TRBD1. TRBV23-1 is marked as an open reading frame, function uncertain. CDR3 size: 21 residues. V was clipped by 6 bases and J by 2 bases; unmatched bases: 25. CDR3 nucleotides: TGCGCCAGCAGCAAAAAATCTCAGGGACCCCAGGGGGACCAGCCCTACAATGAGCAGTTCTTC. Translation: CASSKKSQGPQGDQPYNEQFF.

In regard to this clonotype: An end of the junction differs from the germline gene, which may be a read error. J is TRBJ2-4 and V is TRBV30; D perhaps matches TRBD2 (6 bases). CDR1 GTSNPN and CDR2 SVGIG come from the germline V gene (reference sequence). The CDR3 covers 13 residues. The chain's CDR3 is CAWSVMEGYEQHF. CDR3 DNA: TGTGCCTGGAGTGTAATGGAGGGCTACGAGCAGCACTTC. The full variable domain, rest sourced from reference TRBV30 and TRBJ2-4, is SQTIHQWPATLVQPVGSPLSLECTVEGTSNPNLYWYRQAAGRGLQLLFYSVGIGQISSEVPQNLSASRPQDRQFILSSKKLLLSDSGFYLCAWSVMEGYEQHFGAGTRLSVL.